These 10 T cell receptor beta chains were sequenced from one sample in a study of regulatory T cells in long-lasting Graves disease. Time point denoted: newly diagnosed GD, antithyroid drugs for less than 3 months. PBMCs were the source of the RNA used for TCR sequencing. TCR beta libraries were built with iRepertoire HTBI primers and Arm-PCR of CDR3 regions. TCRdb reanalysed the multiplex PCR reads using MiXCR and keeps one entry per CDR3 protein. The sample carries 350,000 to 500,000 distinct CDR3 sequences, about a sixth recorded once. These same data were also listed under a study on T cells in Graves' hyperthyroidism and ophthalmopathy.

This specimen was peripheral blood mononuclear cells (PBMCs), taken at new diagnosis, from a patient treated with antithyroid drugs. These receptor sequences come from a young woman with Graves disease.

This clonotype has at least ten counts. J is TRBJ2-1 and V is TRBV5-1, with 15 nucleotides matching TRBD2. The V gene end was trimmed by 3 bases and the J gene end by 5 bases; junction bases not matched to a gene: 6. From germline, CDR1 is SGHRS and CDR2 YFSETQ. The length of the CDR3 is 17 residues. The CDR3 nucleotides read TGCGCCAGCAGCTCAGGTCGGACTAGCGGGAGGGACAATGAGCAGTTCTTC. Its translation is CASSSGRTSGRDNEQFF.

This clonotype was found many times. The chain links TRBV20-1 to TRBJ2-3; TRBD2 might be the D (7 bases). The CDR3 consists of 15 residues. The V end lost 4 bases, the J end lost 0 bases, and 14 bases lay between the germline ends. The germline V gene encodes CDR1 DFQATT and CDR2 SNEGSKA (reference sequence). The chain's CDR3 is CSATRGGSSTDTQYF. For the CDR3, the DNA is TGCAGTGCTACTAGGGGGGGTTCTAGCACAGATACGCAGTATTTT.

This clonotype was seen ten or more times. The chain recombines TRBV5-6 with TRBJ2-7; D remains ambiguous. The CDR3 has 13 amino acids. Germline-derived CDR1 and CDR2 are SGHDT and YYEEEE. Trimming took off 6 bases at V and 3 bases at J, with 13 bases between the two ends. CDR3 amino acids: CASNRPHDYEQYF. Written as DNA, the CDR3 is TGTGCCAGCAACAGACCACACGACTACGAGCAGTACTTC.

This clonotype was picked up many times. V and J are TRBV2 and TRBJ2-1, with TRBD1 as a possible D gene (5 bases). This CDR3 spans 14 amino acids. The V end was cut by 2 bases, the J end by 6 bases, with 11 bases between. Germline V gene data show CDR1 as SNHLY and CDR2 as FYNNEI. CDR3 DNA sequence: TGTGCCAGCAGTGAAACAGGTACGATCAATGAGCAGTTCTTC. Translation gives CASSETGTINEQFF.

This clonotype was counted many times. CDR3: CASSSGQSSYEQYF. Here the CDR3 DNA reads TGTGCCAGTTCTAGCGGGCAAAGCTCCTACGAGCAGTACTTC. The chain joins TRBV27 to TRBJ2-7, with 8 bases fitting TRBD2. Per the germline V gene, CDR1 is MNHEY and CDR2 is SMNVEV (reference sequence). CDR3 length: 14 amino acids. Unmatched junction bases numbered 7, after V lost 9 bases and J lost 0 bases.

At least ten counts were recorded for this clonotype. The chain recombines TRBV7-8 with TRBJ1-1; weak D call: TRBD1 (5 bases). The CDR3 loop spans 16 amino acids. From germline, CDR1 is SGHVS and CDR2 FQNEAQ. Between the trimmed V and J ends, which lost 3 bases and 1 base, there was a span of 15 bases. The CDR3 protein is CASSFGGVRENTEAFF. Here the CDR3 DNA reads TGTGCCAGCAGCTTTGGGGGGGTCCGGGAGAACACTGAAGCTTTCTTT.

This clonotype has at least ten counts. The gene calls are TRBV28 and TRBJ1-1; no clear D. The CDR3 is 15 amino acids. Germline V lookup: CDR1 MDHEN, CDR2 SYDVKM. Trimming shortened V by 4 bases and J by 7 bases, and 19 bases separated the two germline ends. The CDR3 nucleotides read TGTGCCAGCAGTTCAAACGTCATAGCGGTGGTTGAAGCTTTCTTT. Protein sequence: CASSSNVIAVVEAFF.

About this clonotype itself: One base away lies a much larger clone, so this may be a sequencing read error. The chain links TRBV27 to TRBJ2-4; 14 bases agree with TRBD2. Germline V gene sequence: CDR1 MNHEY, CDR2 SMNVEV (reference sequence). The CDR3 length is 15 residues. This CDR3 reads CASSLWTSGRNEQSF. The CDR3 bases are TGTGCCAGCAGTTTATGGACTAGCGGGAGGAATGAGCAGTCCTTC.

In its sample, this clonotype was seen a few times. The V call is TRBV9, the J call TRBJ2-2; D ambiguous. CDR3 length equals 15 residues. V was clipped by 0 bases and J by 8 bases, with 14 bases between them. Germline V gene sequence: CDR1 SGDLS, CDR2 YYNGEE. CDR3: CASSVDGNTVGELFF. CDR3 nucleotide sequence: TGTGCCAGCAGCGTAGATGGGAACACCGTGGGGGAGCTGTTTTTT. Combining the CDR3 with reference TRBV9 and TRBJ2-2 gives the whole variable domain DSGVTQTPKHLITATGQRVTLRCSPRSGDLSVYWYQQSLDQGLQFLIQYYNGEERAKGNILERFSAQQFPDLHSELNLSSLELGDSALYFCASSVDGNTVGELFFGEGSRLTVL.

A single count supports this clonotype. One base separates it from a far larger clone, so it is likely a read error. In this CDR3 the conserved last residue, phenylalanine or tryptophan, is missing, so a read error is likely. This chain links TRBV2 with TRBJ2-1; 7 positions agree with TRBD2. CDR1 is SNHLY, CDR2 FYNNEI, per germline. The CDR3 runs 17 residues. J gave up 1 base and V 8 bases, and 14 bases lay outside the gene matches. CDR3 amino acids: CASGGGVAALSYNEQFL. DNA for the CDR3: TGTGCCAGCGGGGGGGGAGTAGCGGCCCTTTCCTACAATGAGCAGTTCCTC.